This T cell receptor (beta chain) was identified in a study of cytomegalovirus exposure and HLA in healthy donors. The germline V gene encodes CDR1 LNHDA and CDR2 SQIVND (reference sequence). The trim removed 7 bases at V and 7 bases at J, leaving 13 bases unmatched. The CDR3 runs 15 residues. The primer mix had 60 Vbeta and 13 Jbeta primers. TCRdb keeps only in-frame clones here, not all; method: immunoSEQ multiplex PCR. The repertoire holds under 250,000 clones, with about 81% as singletons. This chain joins TRBV19 and TRBJ1-5; 7 bases are shared with TRBD1. Source material: PBMCs. This TCR derives from a woman aged 55-75 years in good health and CMV-seropositive. CDR3 nucleotides: TGTGCCAGTACCCCCCTTGCAGGGGGAGGACAGCCCCAGCATTTT. It yields the protein CASTPLAGGGQPQHF.